These T cell receptor beta chains were read from a single sample in a study of blood T cells in healthy people across ages. A single record per CDR3 protein comes from TCRdb applying MiXCR to the 5' RACE reads. The table shows about 1,800,000 distinct CDR3 sequences, with approximately 28% occurring only once. The sequencing input was blood. Receptors were obtained from a woman aged 25-40 years in good health. The CDR3 runs from the conserved cysteine through the conserved F or W. The order of the fields is clone size, V gene, J gene, D gene, CDR3 protein, CDR3 DNA. The D gene is left open where the match is weak. A row's size may be missing; if present it is once, few, many or a size class.

clone size: NA
V gene: TRBV28
J gene: TRBJ1-5
D gene: TRBD1
CDR3 protein: CASSINRGHNGPQHF
CDR3 DNA: TGTGCCAGCAGCATTAACAGGGGGCACAACGGGCCCCAGCATTTT

clone size: few
V gene: TRBV18
J gene: TRBJ2-7
D gene: TRBD1
CDR3 protein: CASLPGTGGNEQYF
CDR3 DNA: TGTGCCAGCCTTCCCGGGACAGGGGGCAACGAGCAGTACTTC

clone size: NA
V gene: TRBV11-2
J gene: TRBJ1-1
D gene: NA
CDR3 protein: CASSFLRSNPEAFF
CDR3 DNA: TGTGCCAGCAGCTTTTTACGATCGAACCCTGAAGCTTTCTTT

clone size: few
V gene: TRBV10-2
J gene: TRBJ2-2
D gene: TRBD1
CDR3 protein: CASRRDRGVPGELFF
CDR3 DNA: TGCGCCAGCCGGAGGGACAGGGGAGTCCCCGGGGAGCTGTTTTTT

clone size: few
V gene: TRBV20-1
J gene: TRBJ2-7
D gene: TRBD2
CDR3 protein: CSARRDLTTQTSSGSYEQYF
CDR3 DNA: TGCAGTGCTAGACGAGACCTGACCACTCAAACATCTAGCGGGTCCTACGAGCAGTACTTC

clone size: NA
V gene: TRBV7-9
J gene: TRBJ1-1
D gene: NA
CDR3 protein: CASSLDWQTGAFF
CDR3 DNA: TGTGCCAGCAGCTTAGATTGGCAGACGGGAGCTTTCTTT

clone size: many
V gene: TRBV6-5
J gene: TRBJ2-7
D gene: NA
CDR3 protein: CASSYRAGFYEQYF
CDR3 DNA: TGTGCCAGCAGTTACCGGGCAGGCTTCTACGAGCAGTACTTC

clone size: NA
V gene: TRBV30
J gene: TRBJ2-6
D gene: NA
CDR3 protein: CAWNWDGANVLTF
CDR3 DNA: TGTGCCTGGAACTGGGACGGAGCCAACGTCCTGACTTTC

clone size: NA
V gene: TRBV14
J gene: TRBJ2-3
D gene: TRBD2
CDR3 protein: CASSQDLAGPTDTQYF
CDR3 DNA: TGTGCCAGCAGCCAAGATCTAGCGGGGCCCACAGATACGCAGTATTTT

clone size: few
V gene: TRBV5-1
J gene: TRBJ2-5
D gene: NA
CDR3 protein: CASSPPGGLAETQYF
CDR3 DNA: TGCGCCAGCAGCCCCCCCGGGGGGCTGGCAGAGACCCAGTACTTC

clone size: many
V gene: TRBV6-2/TRBV6-3
J gene: TRBJ2-1
D gene: NA
CDR3 protein: CASSYNLGAGEQFF
CDR3 DNA: TGTGCCAGCAGTTATAATCTAGGGGCGGGTGAGCAGTTCTTC

clone size: many
V gene: TRBV20-1
J gene: TRBJ2-7
D gene: NA
CDR3 protein: CSATDGSYEQYF
CDR3 DNA: TGCAGTGCTACGGACGGGTCCTACGAGCAGTACTTC

clone size: few
V gene: TRBV7-2
J gene: TRBJ1-5
D gene: NA
CDR3 protein: CASSFEQGPQHF
CDR3 DNA: TGTGCCAGCAGCTTCGAACAGGGGCCCCAGCATTTT

clone size: NA
V gene: TRBV9
J gene: TRBJ2-3
D gene: NA
CDR3 protein: CASSVAQGINTDTQYF
CDR3 DNA: TGTGCCAGCAGCGTAGCTCAGGGGATAAACACAGATACGCAGTATTTT

clone size: NA
V gene: TRBV5-1
J gene: TRBJ2-7
D gene: NA
CDR3 protein: CASSPQNKGEQYF
CDR3 DNA: TGCGCCAGCAGCCCTCAAAACAAGGGCGAGCAGTACTTC

clone size: few
V gene: TRBV5-1
J gene: TRBJ2-5
D gene: NA
CDR3 protein: CASSPRGSGVQETQYF
CDR3 DNA: TGCGCCAGCAGCCCTAGGGGATCGGGCGTCCAAGAGACCCAGTACTTC

clone size: NA
V gene: TRBV2
J gene: TRBJ2-1
D gene: NA
CDR3 protein: CASSVGSSLAFF
CDR3 DNA: TGTGCCAGCAGTGTAGGCTCTAGCTTGGCGTTCTTC

clone size: NA
V gene: TRBV2
J gene: TRBJ2-2
D gene: NA
CDR3 protein: CASSVGFTGELFF
CDR3 DNA: TGTGCCAGCAGCGTAGGGTTCACCGGGGAGCTGTTTTTT

clone size: NA
V gene: TRBV7-2
J gene: TRBJ2-5
D gene: NA
CDR3 protein: CASSPGAGSETQYF
CDR3 DNA: TGTGCCAGCAGCCCCGGGGCGGGCTCAGAGACCCAGTACTTC

clone size: NA
V gene: TRBV28
J gene: TRBJ1-5
D gene: TRBD1
CDR3 protein: CASSLFQTGGGQPQHF
CDR3 DNA: TGTGCCAGCAGTTTATTCCAGACAGGGGGTGGTCAGCCCCAGCATTTT

clone size: many
V gene: TRBV29-1
J gene: TRBJ2-7
D gene: NA
CDR3 protein: CSGGGSYEQYF
CDR3 DNA: TGCAGCGGTGGGGGCTCCTACGAGCAGTACTTC

clone size: NA
V gene: TRBV30
J gene: TRBJ2-1
D gene: NA
CDR3 protein: CAWSRTVPSYNEQFF
CDR3 DNA: TGTGCCTGGAGTCGGACGGTTCCCTCCTACAATGAGCAGTTCTTC

clone size: few
V gene: TRBV18
J gene: TRBJ2-5
D gene: TRBD1
CDR3 protein: CASSRTGTAETQYF
CDR3 DNA: TGTGCCAGCTCGAGGACAGGAACGGCAGAGACCCAGTACTTC

clone size: NA
V gene: TRBV29-1
J gene: TRBJ2-2
D gene: TRBD2
CDR3 protein: CSVVTGTRSTGELFF
CDR3 DNA: TGCAGCGTCGTGACCGGGACTAGGTCGACCGGGGAGCTGTTTTTT

clone size: NA
V gene: TRBV7-6
J gene: TRBJ2-1
D gene: TRBD1
CDR3 protein: CASSPGRYGDRDYEQFF
CDR3 DNA: TGTGCCAGCAGCCCGGGAAGGTATGGGGACAGAGACTACGAGCAGTTCTTC

clone size: NA
V gene: TRBV11-2
J gene: TRBJ2-7
D gene: NA
CDR3 protein: CASSLEGSGWLGEQYF
CDR3 DNA: TGTGCCAGCAGCTTAGAAGGGTCAGGGTGGTTGGGCGAGCAGTACTTC

clone size: NA
V gene: TRBV12-3/TRBV12-4
J gene: TRBJ2-7
D gene: TRBD2
CDR3 protein: CASSPGTSDSYEQYF
CDR3 DNA: TGTGCCAGCTCGCCGGGGACTAGCGATTCCTACGAGCAGTACTTC

clone size: NA
V gene: TRBV13
J gene: TRBJ1-3
D gene: NA
CDR3 protein: CASSWVANTIYF
CDR3 DNA: TGTGCCAGCAGCTGGGTAGCAAACACCATATATTTT

clone size: NA
V gene: TRBV2
J gene: TRBJ1-5
D gene: NA
CDR3 protein: CASSEPRTNQPQHF
CDR3 DNA: TGTGCCAGCAGTGAACCCAGGACCAATCAGCCCCAGCATTTT

clone size: NA
V gene: TRBV18
J gene: TRBJ1-1
D gene: TRBD1
CDR3 protein: CASSRGTAWNTEAFF
CDR3 DNA: TGTGCCAGCTCACGCGGGACAGCATGGAACACTGAAGCTTTCTTT

clone size: many
V gene: TRBV7-9
J gene: TRBJ2-7
D gene: TRBD1
CDR3 protein: CASSSQGATLLQYF
CDR3 DNA: TGTGCCAGCAGCTCACAGGGGGCGACCCTCCTGCAGTACTTC

clone size: NA
V gene: TRBV29-1
J gene: TRBJ2-2
D gene: NA
CDR3 protein: CSVGRRGRTGELFF
CDR3 DNA: TGCAGCGTTGGTCGGAGGGGACGGACCGGGGAGCTGTTTTTT

clone size: NA
V gene: TRBV3-1
J gene: TRBJ2-5
D gene: TRBD2
CDR3 protein: CASSPGTSGRTETQYF
CDR3 DNA: TGTGCCAGCAGCCCCGGGACTAGCGGGAGGACAGAGACCCAGTACTTC

clone size: NA
V gene: TRBV9
J gene: TRBJ2-2
D gene: NA
CDR3 protein: CASSANPLLGTGELFF
CDR3 DNA: TGTGCCAGCAGCGCGAACCCACTATTGGGCACCGGGGAGCTGTTTTTT

clone size: few
V gene: TRBV2
J gene: TRBJ2-3
D gene: TRBD1
CDR3 protein: CASSGDSPYQSTDTQYF
CDR3 DNA: TGTGCCAGCAGTGGGGACAGCCCGTACCAAAGCACAGATACGCAGTATTTT

clone size: few
V gene: TRBV12-3/TRBV12-4
J gene: TRBJ1-5
D gene: NA
CDR3 protein: CASSLDNGNQPQHF
CDR3 DNA: TGTGCCAGCAGTTTGGACAATGGCAATCAGCCCCAGCATTTT

clone size: few
V gene: TRBV18
J gene: TRBJ2-7
D gene: NA
CDR3 protein: CASSPEGPRGEQYF
CDR3 DNA: TGTGCCAGCTCACCCGAGGGCCCAAGAGGGGAGCAGTACTTC

clone size: few
V gene: TRBV29-1
J gene: TRBJ2-5
D gene: TRBD2
CDR3 protein: CSVELSSGGGETQYF
CDR3 DNA: TGCAGCGTTGAATTGTCCAGCGGGGGAGGGGAGACCCAGTACTTC

clone size: NA
V gene: TRBV5-1
J gene: TRBJ2-1
D gene: TRBD1
CDR3 protein: CASSPEPGTARGYEQFF
CDR3 DNA: TGCGCCAGCAGCCCCGAACCGGGGACAGCTCGGGGCTACGAGCAGTTCTTC

clone size: few
V gene: TRBV7-7
J gene: TRBJ2-1
D gene: NA
CDR3 protein: CASSRTAVDEQFF
CDR3 DNA: TGTGCCAGCAGTCGGACGGCTGTGGATGAGCAGTTCTTC

clone size: NA
V gene: TRBV5-6
J gene: TRBJ1-1
D gene: NA
CDR3 protein: CASSPMVMNTEAFF
CDR3 DNA: TGTGCCAGCAGCCCGATGGTAATGAACACTGAAGCTTTCTTT

clone size: NA
V gene: TRBV13
J gene: TRBJ2-3
D gene: TRBD1
CDR3 protein: CASSLTGTVDSTRYF
CDR3 DNA: TGTGCCAGCAGCTTAACCGGGACAGTGGATTCGACGCGGTATTTT